Listed below are T cell receptor beta chains from one sample, sequenced in a study of blood T cell repertoires in COVID-19. Sequenced by immunoSEQ multiplex PCR; TCRdb stores in-frame clones only, minus some. The sample includes 410,000 or so clones, approximately 91% seen only once; the top ten take less than 2%. Source material: peripheral blood. All receptors come from a woman in her forties with COVID-19, enrolled during active disease. Each CDR3 is given with its conserved first and last residue. The order of the fields is D gene, J gene, V gene, clone size, CDR3 protein, CDR3 DNA. D genes are given only for firm matches. Only part of the rows carry a size: once, few, many, or a class if the clone is expanded.

TRBD1 TRBJ1-4 TRBV7-9 . CASSYSRAGGEKLFF TGTGCCAGCAGCTATTCTAGGGCAGGGGGTGAAAAACTGTTTTTT
. TRBJ1-2 TRBV5-6 once CASSPKGLRYGYTF TGTGCCAGCAGTCCGAAGGGGCTGCGGTATGGCTACACCTTC
TRBD2 TRBJ2-1 TRBV5-1 . CASSLPRFSGRLGGSGEQFF TGCGCCAGCAGCTTGCCACGCTTCAGCGGGAGGTTAGGGGGGTCCGGGGAGCAGTTCTTC
. TRBJ1-5 TRBV11-2 . CASSLQINQPQHF TGTGCCAGCAGCTTGCAGATCAATCAGCCCCAGCATTTT
. TRBJ1-4 TRBV28 . CASSSSGGTEKLFF TGTGCCAGCAGTTCGTCGGGTGGCACAGAAAAACTGTTTTTT
. TRBJ1-6 TRBV5-5 . CASSYNRGSPLHF TGTGCCAGCAGCTATAACCGCGGATCACCCCTCCACTTT
. TRBJ2-2 TRBV7-9 . CASLGAGELFF TGTGCCAGCCTTGGGGCTGGGGAGCTGTTTTTT
. TRBJ1-1 TRBV2 . CASSETSRQGRYAFF TGTGCCAGCAGTGAAACCTCGAGGCAGGGAAGGTATGCTTTCTTT
. TRBJ2-5 TRBV27 . CASSLGSGLWETQYF TGTGCCAGCAGTTTAGGGTCAGGTCTCTGGGAGACCCAGTACTTC
TRBD2 TRBJ2-2 TRBV7-9 . CASSSDSGGDTGELFF TGTGCCAGCAGCTCAGACTCGGGGGGAGACACCGGGGAGCTGTTTTTT
. TRBJ1-1 TRBV27 . CASRSWIDGPGSTEAFF TGTGCCAGCAGATCCTGGATCGACGGCCCGGGTAGCACTGAAGCTTTCTTT
TRBD1 TRBJ1-5 TRBV7-9 once CASSLGQGNYNQPQHF TGTGCCAGCAGCTTAGGACAGGGGAACTACAATCAGCCCCAGCATTTT
. TRBJ1-6 TRBV10-3 . CAISDADSYNSPLHF TGTGCCATCAGTGATGCCGACAGTTATAATTCACCCCTCCACTTT
. TRBJ1-2 TRBV29-1 once CSVGQDYGYTF TGCAGCGTTGGACAGGACTATGGCTACACCTTC
. TRBJ1-1 TRBV11-2 . CASSFNRDTEAFF TGTGCCAGCAGCTTTAATCGGGACACTGAAGCTTTCTTT
TRBD1 TRBJ1-3 TRBV28 . CASSHGTGGTNTIYF TGTGCCAGCAGTCACGGGACAGGGGGCACAAACACCATATATTTT
. TRBJ2-3 TRBV7-3 . CASSPSGARTDTQYF TGTGCCAGCAGCCCTTCTGGGGCTCGGACAGATACGCAGTATTTT
. TRBJ1-3 TRBV9 . CASSIQDGSSGNTIYF TGTGCCAGCAGCATCCAAGACGGGAGCTCTGGAAACACCATATATTTT
TRBD1 TRBJ1-5 TRBV30 . CAWNRQGKNQPQHF TGTGCCTGGAACCGACAGGGGAAGAATCAGCCCCAGCATTTT
TRBD1 TRBJ2-7 TRBV5-1 . CASSHRDRAYEQYF TGCGCCAGCAGCCATCGGGACAGAGCCTACGAGCAGTACTTC
. TRBJ1-5 TRBV19 . CASRTAGADQPQHF TGTGCCAGTAGAACGGCGGGGGCCGATCAGCCCCAGCATTTT
. TRBJ1-1 TRBV28 . CASSSVNTEAFF TGTGCCAGCAGTTCTGTGAACACTGAAGCTTTCTTT
TRBD1 TRBJ1-5 TRBV7-9 . CASSLVQGDNQPQHF TGTGCCAGCAGCTTAGTTCAGGGGGATAATCAGCCCCAGCATTTT
. TRBJ1-2 TRBV7-9 . CASSSPSVLAGGYTF TGTGCCAGCAGCTCCCCCTCGGTTCTTGCGGGTGGCTACACCTTC
TRBD1 TRBJ2-4 TRBV30 . CAWSLGQTQNIQYF TGTGCCTGGAGCCTGGGACAGACACAAAACATTCAGTACTTC
TRBD1 TRBJ1-1 TRBV18 . CASSPMGQQNTEAFF TGTGCCAGCTCACCAATGGGACAGCAGAACACTGAAGCTTTCTTT
. TRBJ1-2 TRBV6-5 few CASSYPGNGYTF TGTGCCAGCAGTTACCCGGGTAATGGCTACACCTTC
TRBD1 TRBJ1-2 TRBV6-2/TRBV6-3 . CASSASGTGPGGYTF TGTGCCAGCAGTGCCTCCGGGACAGGGCCTGGCGGCTACACCTTT
TRBD2 TRBJ2-1 TRBV5-4 once CASSPTGTSGRAGEQFF TGTGCCAGCAGCCCGACCGGGACTAGCGGGAGGGCGGGTGAGCAGTTCTTC
TRBD1 TRBJ1-1 TRBV18 once CASSPQQGARETEAFF TGTGCCAGCTCACCACAACAGGGGGCAAGGGAAACTGAAGCTTTCTTT
. TRBJ1-4 TRBV4-2 once CASSLSAAELGEKLFF TGTGCCAGCAGCCTAAGTGCGGCCGAACTGGGTGAAAAACTGTTTTTT
. TRBJ1-3 TRBV9 . CASSGVPGNTIYF TGTGCCAGCAGCGGAGTCCCTGGTAACACCATATATTTT
. TRBJ1-1 TRBV5-1 . CASSLLPGKTEAFF TGCGCCAGCAGCTTGTTGCCAGGGAAGACTGAAGCTTTCTTT
TRBD2 TRBJ2-1 TRBV5-6 once CASSLIAGGRGEQFF TGTGCCAGCAGCTTGATAGCGGGAGGGAGAGGTGAGCAGTTCTTC
TRBD1 TRBJ2-7 TRBV9 . CASSVGTGATYEQYF TGTGCCAGCAGCGTAGGGACAGGGGCTACCTACGAGCAGTACTTC
. TRBJ1-2 TRBV30 once CAWSSSQRGYTF TGTGCCTGGAGCAGTAGTCAGAGGGGCTACACCTTC
. TRBJ2-7 TRBV15 . CATSRVGGQGSYEQYF TGTGCCACCAGCAGAGTTGGGGGCCAGGGCTCCTACGAGCAGTACTTC
TRBD1 TRBJ2-2 TRBV6-2/TRBV6-3 . CASSLQGATGELFF TGTGCCAGCAGCCTCCAGGGGGCCACCGGGGAGCTGTTTTTT
. TRBJ2-7 TRBV30 once CAWSRDTSYEQYF TGTGCCTGGAGCCGGGACACATCCTACGAGCAGTACTTC
. TRBJ2-1 TRBV27 . CASSGPGTHAEQFF TGTGCCAGCAGTGGACCCGGGACTCACGCGGAGCAGTTCTTC
. TRBJ1-4 TRBV7-9 once CASSLEWRELFF TGTGCCAGCAGCTTAGAATGGAGGGAACTGTTTTTT
. TRBJ1-5 TRBV13 . CASSQGPGEQSAQHF TGTGCCAGCAGCCAGGGGCCAGGCGAACAATCAGCCCAGCATTTT
TRBD1 TRBJ1-6 TRBV29-1 . CSVTDRANSPLHF TGCAGCGTCACGGACAGGGCTAATTCACCCCTCCACTTT
. TRBJ1-3 TRBV19 once CASSSRSGNTIYF TGTGCCAGTAGTTCTCGCTCTGGAAACACCATATATTTT
. TRBJ2-2 TRBV7-6 . CASSLNRRDTGELFF TGTGCCAGCAGCTTGAATAGGAGGGACACCGGGGAGCTGTTTTTT
. TRBJ1-1 TRBV19 . CASRDSTEAFF TGTGCCAGTAGAGACAGCACTGAAGCTTTCTTT
TRBD1 TRBJ1-5 TRBV10-1 . CASSVPGQSNQPQHF TGCGCCAGCAGTGTTCCGGGACAGAGCAATCAGCCCCAGCATTTT
. TRBJ2-1 TRBV5-1 . CASSLAISGSSYNEQFF TGCGCCAGCAGCTTGGCGATTAGCGGAAGCTCCTACAATGAGCAGTTCTTC
. TRBJ1-5 TRBV11-2 . CASSLDLGGQPQHF TGTGCCAGCAGCTTAGATCTAGGGGGTCAGCCCCAGCATTTT
TRBD1 TRBJ2-7 TRBV30 few CAWKGQGADEQYF TGTGCCTGGAAGGGACAGGGGGCAGACGAGCAGTACTTC
. TRBJ2-7 TRBV7-8 . CASSWGWGGAAYEQYF TGTGCCAGCAGCTGGGGGTGGGGCGGGGCAGCCTACGAGCAGTACTTC